Here is one TCR beta chain with its context. These data belong to a study of T cell responses to AZD1222 COVID-19 vaccine. The table came from immunoSEQ multiplex PCR; TCRdb's copy has only in-frame clones and leaves some out. The table records 120,000 or so clones, approximately 83% of them present only once. Germline-derived CDR1 and CDR2 are PRHDT and FYEKMQ (reference sequence). With 3 bases removed from V and 3 bases from J, the gap between germline ends came to 11 bases. This CDR3 has 14 amino acids. This clonotype was obtained from an adult in good health. The sequenced sample was peripheral blood, obtained on day 0 of AZD1222 vaccination. The chain joins TRBV13 to TRBJ1-1; D not resolved. CDR3 sequence (DNA): TGTGCCAGCAGCTTTGCAGGCCGTGACACTGAAGCTTTCTTT. It encodes CASSFAGRDTEAFF.